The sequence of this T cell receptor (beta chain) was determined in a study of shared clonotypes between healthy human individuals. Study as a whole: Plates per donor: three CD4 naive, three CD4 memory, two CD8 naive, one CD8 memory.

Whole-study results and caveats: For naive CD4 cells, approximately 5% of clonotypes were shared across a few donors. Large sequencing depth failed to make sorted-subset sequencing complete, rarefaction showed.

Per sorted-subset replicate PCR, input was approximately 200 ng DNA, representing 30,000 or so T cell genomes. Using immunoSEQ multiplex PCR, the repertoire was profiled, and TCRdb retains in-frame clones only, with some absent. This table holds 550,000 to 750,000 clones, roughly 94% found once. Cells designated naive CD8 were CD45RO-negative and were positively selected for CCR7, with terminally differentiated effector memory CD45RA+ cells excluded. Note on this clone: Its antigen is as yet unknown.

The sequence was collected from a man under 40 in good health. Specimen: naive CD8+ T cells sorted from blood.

The CDR3 here is CSVVGQGETQYF. The CDR3 DNA reads TGCAGCGTTGTGGGACAGGGGGAGACCCAGTACTTC. This chain joins TRBV29-1 and TRBJ2-5; 10 nucleotides line up with TRBD1. Trimming removed 4 bases from V and 5 bases from J; junction bases left unmatched: 1. CDR1 SQVTM and CDR2 ANQGSEA come from the germline V gene. CDR3 length equals 12 residues. The whole variable domain, remainder taken from reference TRBV29-1 and TRBJ2-5, is SAVISQKPSRDICQRGTSLTIQCQVDSQVTMMFWYRQQPGQSLTLIATANQGSEATYESGFVIDKFPISRPNLTFSTLTVSNMSPEDSSIYLCSVVGQGETQYFGPGTRLLVL.